The rows below give T cell receptor beta chains drawn from one sample of a study of blood T cell repertoires in COVID-19. Repertoires were generated with immunoSEQ multiplex PCR, while TCRdb's copy carries only in-frame clones and drops some. The sample holds about 190,000 clones; more than 70% are singletons and the top ten take approximately 3%. Material for sequencing was peripheral blood. Receptor source: an elderly woman with active or convalescent COVID-19. The CDR3 runs from the conserved cysteine through the conserved F or W. The order of the fields is V gene, D gene, J gene, clone size, CDR3 DNA, CDR3 protein. A D gene is named only where the DNA matches it firmly. Size values are once, few and many counts, or a class for expanded clones, and some rows have none.

V gene: TRBV19; D gene: TRBD1; J gene: TRBJ1-3; clone size: once; CDR3 DNA: TGTGCCAGTAGTCCCGGGACAGGCAATGGAAACACCATATATTTT; CDR3 protein: CASSPGTGNGNTIYF
V gene: TRBV27; D gene: TRBD1; J gene: TRBJ1-5; clone size: NA; CDR3 DNA: TGTGCCAGCAGTTTTACCGGGACAGCGATCAATCAGCCCCAGCATTTT; CDR3 protein: CASSFTGTAINQPQHF
V gene: TRBV19; D gene: TRBD1; J gene: TRBJ2-7; clone size: NA; CDR3 DNA: TGTGCCAGTAGTAGGGACAGGGACTCCTACGAGCAGTACTTC; CDR3 protein: CASSRDRDSYEQYF
V gene: TRBV2; D gene: NA; J gene: TRBJ2-3; clone size: NA; CDR3 DNA: TGTGCCAGCAGTGGAGTAGATTACGATACGCAGTATTTT; CDR3 protein: CASSGVDYDTQYF
V gene: TRBV6-4; D gene: TRBD1; J gene: TRBJ1-5; clone size: NA; CDR3 DNA: TGTGCCAGCATCCGGACAGGGATCAATCAGCCCCAGCATTTT; CDR3 protein: CASIRTGINQPQHF
V gene: TRBV4-2; D gene: NA; J gene: TRBJ2-1; clone size: NA; CDR3 DNA: TGTGCCAGCAGCCAAGAGGATAGCGCCCCGTACAATGAGCAGTTCTTC; CDR3 protein: CASSQEDSAPYNEQFF
V gene: TRBV2; D gene: TRBD1; J gene: TRBJ1-1; clone size: NA; CDR3 DNA: TGTGCCAGCAGTAAGACAGGGGGCGATGAAGCTTTCTTT; CDR3 protein: CASSKTGGDEAFF
V gene: TRBV28; D gene: TRBD2; J gene: TRBJ2-1; clone size: few; CDR3 DNA: TGTGCCAGCGCCCTAGCGGGGTTATATGAGCAGTTCTTC; CDR3 protein: CASALAGLYEQFF
V gene: TRBV6-4; D gene: NA; J gene: TRBJ2-7; clone size: NA; CDR3 DNA: TGTGCCACCAACCTATATCGGGAACAGGGATCCCACGAGCAGTACTTC; CDR3 protein: CATNLYREQGSHEQYF
V gene: TRBV5-1; D gene: TRBD1; J gene: TRBJ2-2; clone size: NA; CDR3 DNA: TGCGCCAGCAAAGCGGGACAGGGAGGCACCGGGGAGCTGTTTTTT; CDR3 protein: CASKAGQGGTGELFF
V gene: TRBV2; D gene: TRBD1; J gene: TRBJ1-2; clone size: few; CDR3 DNA: TGTGCCAGCAGGGAAAGGACAGGGGGCTATGGCTACACCTTC; CDR3 protein: CASRERTGGYGYTF
V gene: TRBV5-4; D gene: TRBD1; J gene: TRBJ1-4; clone size: NA; CDR3 DNA: TGTGCCAGCAGCCGCCCCGGGGACAGGAATGAAAAACTGTTTTTT; CDR3 protein: CASSRPGDRNEKLFF
V gene: TRBV5-1; D gene: TRBD1; J gene: TRBJ1-1; clone size: NA; CDR3 DNA: TGCGCCAGCAGCTTGTCTCGGACAGGGGGTACTGAAGCTTTCTTT; CDR3 protein: CASSLSRTGGTEAFF
V gene: TRBV5-1; D gene: TRBD1; J gene: TRBJ1-6; clone size: NA; CDR3 DNA: TGCGCCAGCGGATACGGGACAGGTGATTCACCCCTCCACTTT; CDR3 protein: CASGYGTGDSPLHF
V gene: TRBV9; D gene: TRBD2; J gene: TRBJ2-2; clone size: NA; CDR3 DNA: TGTGCCAGCAGCGTACGGCCTGGGACTAGCGGGGGGATAAACACCGGGGAGCTGTTTTTT; CDR3 protein: CASSVRPGTSGGINTGELFF
V gene: TRBV19; D gene: NA; J gene: TRBJ1-2; clone size: NA; CDR3 DNA: TGTGCCAGTAGTATTCTGGGCAGCATAGGTGGCTACACCTTC; CDR3 protein: CASSILGSIGGYTF
V gene: TRBV5-4; D gene: TRBD2; J gene: TRBJ2-3; clone size: NA; CDR3 DNA: TGTGCCAGCAGCTTGGGAGCGGGGGTAATAAGGGATACGCAGTATTTT; CDR3 protein: CASSLGAGVIRDTQYF
V gene: TRBV7-9; D gene: NA; J gene: TRBJ1-6; clone size: NA; CDR3 DNA: TGTGCCAGCAGCTTTGGGAAACAGGGTAATTCACCCCTCCACTTT; CDR3 protein: CASSFGKQGNSPLHF
V gene: TRBV7-2; D gene: NA; J gene: TRBJ1-6; clone size: once; CDR3 DNA: TGTGCCAGCAGCTTAGGTCTTAAGCCATGGAGGGGTAATTCACCCCTCCACTTT; CDR3 protein: CASSLGLKPWRGNSPLHF
V gene: TRBV6-6; D gene: TRBD2; J gene: TRBJ2-7; clone size: NA; CDR3 DNA: TGTGCCAGCAGCGCGACTAGCGGCTCGATCGGCGAGCAGTACTTC; CDR3 protein: CASSATSGSIGEQYF
V gene: TRBV2; D gene: TRBD2; J gene: TRBJ2-7; clone size: few; CDR3 DNA: TGTGCCAGCAGTGAAGGTGATGCTAGCGGGGGTACCTACGAGCAGTACTTC; CDR3 protein: CASSEGDASGGTYEQYF
V gene: TRBV3-1/TRBV3-2; D gene: NA; J gene: TRBJ1-1; clone size: NA; CDR3 DNA: TGTGCCAGCAGCCAAGATCTGGGCAGGGATTTGTCTTTCTTT; CDR3 protein: CASSQDLGRDLSFF
V gene: TRBV5-1; D gene: NA; J gene: TRBJ1-1; clone size: NA; CDR3 DNA: TGCGCCAGCAGCTTTGCACAGGGCACTGAAGCTTTCTTT; CDR3 protein: CASSFAQGTEAFF
V gene: TRBV5-6; D gene: NA; J gene: TRBJ2-7; clone size: once; CDR3 DNA: TGTGCCAGCAGCTCGCCCGGGTACGAGCAGTACTTC; CDR3 protein: CASSSPGYEQYF
V gene: TRBV6-4; D gene: NA; J gene: TRBJ2-1; clone size: NA; CDR3 DNA: TGTGCCAGCAGTGACTTTCACTCAACGGTGCAGTTCTTC; CDR3 protein: CASSDFHSTVQFF
V gene: TRBV7-8; D gene: TRBD2; J gene: TRBJ2-7; clone size: NA; CDR3 DNA: TGTGCCAGCAGCTTAACTGTCCTAGCGGGGTACTACGAGCAGTACTTC; CDR3 protein: CASSLTVLAGYYEQYF
V gene: TRBV5-4; D gene: NA; J gene: TRBJ2-1; clone size: NA; CDR3 DNA: TGTGCCAGCAGCATGGATGGTGGACAGTACAATGAGCAGTTCTTC; CDR3 protein: CASSMDGGQYNEQFF
V gene: TRBV6-5; D gene: NA; J gene: TRBJ1-1; clone size: once; CDR3 DNA: TGTGCCAGCGAGAGACAGGTTGACACTGAAGCTTTCTTT; CDR3 protein: CASERQVDTEAFF
V gene: TRBV28; D gene: NA; J gene: TRBJ1-2; clone size: NA; CDR3 DNA: TGTGCCAGCAAAGTGGGGAGCTATGGCTACACCTTC; CDR3 protein: CASKVGSYGYTF
V gene: TRBV27; D gene: NA; J gene: TRBJ2-1; clone size: NA; CDR3 DNA: TGTGCCAGCAGCCAGGACAGCTCCGCTTACAATGAGCAGTTCTTC; CDR3 protein: CASSQDSSAYNEQFF
V gene: TRBV6-1; D gene: TRBD1; J gene: TRBJ2-7; clone size: NA; CDR3 DNA: TGTGCCAGCAGTGAAAGGAATAGGGACAGGGCCTACGAGCAGTACTTC; CDR3 protein: CASSERNRDRAYEQYF
V gene: TRBV10-3; D gene: TRBD1; J gene: TRBJ2-7; clone size: once; CDR3 DNA: TGTGCCATCAGTGATTTAGGACAGGGCTACGAGCAGTACTTC; CDR3 protein: CAISDLGQGYEQYF
V gene: TRBV30; D gene: NA; J gene: TRBJ1-1; clone size: NA; CDR3 DNA: TGTGCCCAGCAGGTGGGGAACACTGAAGCTTTCTTT; CDR3 protein: CAQQVGNTEAFF
V gene: TRBV4-3; D gene: TRBD1; J gene: TRBJ1-3; clone size: NA; CDR3 DNA: TGCGCCAGCAGCGACGGACAGGGGTTCAACACCATATATTTT; CDR3 protein: CASSDGQGFNTIYF
V gene: TRBV6-5; D gene: TRBD1; J gene: TRBJ1-1; clone size: NA; CDR3 DNA: TGTGCCAGCAGTCCGGGACAGAGAGCTGAAGCTTTCTTT; CDR3 protein: CASSPGQRAEAFF
V gene: TRBV5-1; D gene: TRBD1; J gene: TRBJ2-3; clone size: NA; CDR3 DNA: TGCGCCAGCAGCCCCGACCGGGACAGGGTCTTAGATACGCAGTATTTT; CDR3 protein: CASSPDRDRVLDTQYF
V gene: TRBV28; D gene: TRBD1; J gene: TRBJ1-2; clone size: NA; CDR3 DNA: TGTGCCAGCAGTTCGGGACAGGGGTATGGCTACACCTTC; CDR3 protein: CASSSGQGYGYTF
V gene: TRBV19; D gene: TRBD1; J gene: TRBJ2-3; clone size: NA; CDR3 DNA: TGTGCCAGTATGGACAGGGGCGGTGGAGATACGCAGTATTTT; CDR3 protein: CASMDRGGGDTQYF
V gene: TRBV6-5; D gene: TRBD2; J gene: TRBJ2-7; clone size: NA; CDR3 DNA: TGTGCCAGCAGCAGTAGCGGGGTGGTCTACGAGCAGTACTTC; CDR3 protein: CASSSSGVVYEQYF
V gene: TRBV6-4; D gene: TRBD1; J gene: TRBJ2-7; clone size: NA; CDR3 DNA: TGTGCCAGCAGAGCCTACAATACAGGGGGCTACGAGCAGTACTTC; CDR3 protein: CASRAYNTGGYEQYF